This TCR beta chain was profiled in a study of T cells in Graves' hyperthyroidism and ophthalmopathy (dated by TCRdb to between 2018 and 2021). Notes on the research overall: Peripheral blood samples were taken at initial diagnosis, before any treatment was given. TCR V-J signatures able to tell the groups apart were searched for in a discovery cohort of 90 to 100 patients, of whom more than 40 had Graves' ophthalmopathy and about 60 had stable Graves' hyperthyroidism. An independent validation cohort of around 19 hyperthyroidism patients and 17 patients who later progressed to ophthalmopathy tested prospective prediction of ophthalmopathy. The 80 to 100 discovery patients were randomly divided into training and test sets at a 7:3 ratio. In about 6 Graves' hyperthyroidism patients, the study also compared T-cell repertoires from thyroid tissue with T-cell repertoires from blood. After sampling, hyperthyroidism patients received methimazole starting at 30 mg daily, and ophthalmopathy patients received high-dose intravenous methylprednisolone. According to the paper, TCR Vbeta CDR3 sequencing was carried out on some 130 peripheral blood samples, which came from fewer than 50 ophthalmopathy, roughly 75 hyperthyroidism and some 17 progressor patients. General study outcomes and caveats: Most expanded thyroid clonotypes (frequency above 0.001) were also detected in blood, suggesting blood repertoires may reflect thyroid immune responses. In validation, progression to ophthalmopathy was predicted by the model with more than 65% sensitivity and 72% to 85% specificity, a median of 6.5 months before onset. Sample size was not statistically predetermined, and investigators were not blinded to group allocation. In cross-validation, a model built on a 13 V-J signature told ophthalmopathy apart from stable hyperthyroidism with 85% to 90% sensitivity and 81% to 82% specificity, and in testing the same model reached 80%/75%.

Remarks on this clonotype: No cognate antigen has been identified for it. No base quality information exists; no much larger clone differs at one position.

TCR beta CDR3 regions were amplified from RNA transcripts. A first-round RT-PCR of the TCR CDR3 used the HTBI primer set with the Qiagen OneStep RT-PCR kit. Libraries were constructed in a second round of multiplex PCR, after which size selection and purification were performed. Libraries were sequenced paired-end with 100 bp reads on an Illumina HiSeq2000. Per the original workflow: Raw data were processed with SOAPnuke, discarding reads with adapters, uncalled bases, mean Phred below 15, or no exact constant-primer or identifier match. High-quality paired reads were merged using COPE v1.2.5, and each unique nucleotide sequence was defined as a clonotype. MiTCR v1.1 was used to align the clonotypes against IMGT TRBV, TRBD and TRBJ reference segments. The analysis was restricted to V-J combinations with a frequency above 0.0001, which together covered roughly 99% of the repertoires. The TCS score was defined as F50 (clonal expansion) divided by E x V (chaos), with BLOSUM62-based TCRdist calculated between CDR3 peptides within each V-J. Welch's t-statistics and random forest reduced around 510 V-J features to 13, which were used in a naive Bayes classifier (R e1071). The raw public data were reprocessed by TCRdb itself: fastp quality trimming at Q25, MiXCR clonotype calling, in-frame beta chains only. Every distinct CDR3 protein forms one entry, paired with its most common genes and DNA. In this record, the V and J calls reflect TCRdb's handling and not the investigators' own analysis. The sample records 300,000 to 450,000 distinct CDR3 sequences, 15% of which are singletons. Approximately 30% of the sample is taken by the ten largest.

Trimming removed 6 bases from V and 0 bases from J, leaving 12 bases between the germline ends. Per the germline V gene, MDHEN is the CDR1 and SYDVKM is the CDR2. The CDR3, cysteine through phenylalanine, is 15 amino acids long. The CDR3 DNA has 45 bases and is translated from base 1. Stable Graves' hyperthyroidism was defined as no progression to ophthalmopathy during 18 months of follow-up. The hyperthyroidism patients were between 18 and 65 years old and newly diagnosed, with a disease duration of less than 2 months. Any patient with an uncontrolled infection, another autoimmune disease, pregnancy or lactation was excluded. Clinical symptoms, serum thyroxine and TRAb, thyroid ultrasound, and orbital computed tomography formed the basis for the diagnoses. PBMCs were isolated from approximately 10 ml of fresh peripheral blood by Ficoll-Paque density gradient centrifugation. Total RNA was extracted using Trizol reagent, and RNA quality was assessed on an Agilent 2100 Bioanalyzer.

The chain uses TRBV28 and TRBJ1-5; D gene: possibly TRBD1, on 6 matching bases. The receptor comes from a woman aged 25 to 39 with Graves' hyperthyroidism. Specimen: blood. In nucleotide form, the sequence is TGTGCCAGCAGCCCTGGGACATCTAGCAATCAGCCCCAGCATTTT. Its coded protein is CASSPGTSSNQPQHF. With all but the CDR3 taken from the reference TRBV28 and TRBJ1-5 genes, the full variable domain is: DVKVTQSSRYLVKRTGEKVFLECVQDMDHENMFWYRQDPGLGLRLIYFSYDVKMKEKGDIPEGYSVSREKKERFSLILESASTNQTSMYLCASSPGTSSNQPQHFGDGTRLSIL.